These 11 T cell receptor beta chains originate from one sample sequenced in a study of OX40 agonist ivuxolimab in advanced cancers. The protocol was immunoSEQ multiplex PCR, while the TCRdb copy is restricted to in-frame clones and leaves out a portion. Seen here are roughly 70,000 clones, 65% to 90% observed once, and the top ten hold roughly 0.5%. The source material was CD4+ or CD8+ T cells sorted from blood, sampled in a trial of the OX40 agonist ivuxolimab. These TCRs come from an adult with an advanced solid tumor such as melanoma, head and neck, liver or kidney cancer.

The V and J genes are TRBV5-1 and TRBJ2-3, with a weak D call TRBD1 (5 bases). Germline V gene lookup returns CDR1 SGHRS and CDR2 YFSETQ. Trimming took 5 bases from V and 1 from J, leaving 20 bases between them. The CDR3 is 17 amino acids. The chain's CDR3 is CASSPGTGAVGTDTQYF. The CDR3 DNA is TGCGCCAGCAGTCCAGGTACTGGGGCGGTGGGCACAGATACGCAGTATTTT. Looking up the rest from reference TRBV5-1 and TRBJ2-3 gives the full variable domain: KAGVTQTPRYLIKTRGQQVTLSCSPISGHRSVSWYQQTPGQGLQFLFEYFSETQRNKGNFPGRFSGRQFSNSRSEMNVSTLELGDSALYLCASSPGTGAVGTDTQYFGPGTRLTVL.

The CDR3 loop reads CASSLDANTEAFF. Here the CDR3 DNA reads TGTGCCAGCAGTTTAGACGCGAACACTGAAGCTTTCTTT. The V call is TRBV6-6, the J call TRBJ1-1; D gene ambiguous. Germline CDR1 is MNHNY and CDR2 is SVGAGI (reference sequence). Between the trimmed V and J ends, which lost 4 bases and 1 base, there was a span of 7 bases. The CDR3 length is 13 residues.

The chain recombines TRBV6-5 with TRBJ1-5, with TRBD1 matching 9 bases. After removal of 6 bases from V and 6 bases from J, the junction contained 3 bases not matched to a gene. The CDR3 is made up of 13 amino acids. Germline CDR1 and CDR2: MNHEY and SVGAGI. The CDR3 loop is CASRPGQGQPQHF. In nucleotides, the CDR3 is TGTGCCAGCAGACCGGGACAGGGTCAGCCCCAGCATTTT.

This chain uses TRBV2 with TRBJ2-3; D possibly uses TRBD1 or TRBD2 (5 bases each). Trimming stripped 4 bases from V and 4 bases from J, with 15 bases between. The CDR3 totals 15 residues. Germline CDR1 is SNHLY and CDR2 is FYNNEI. The CDR3, as DNA: TGTGCCAGCAGTGCCGGGGCGTTTGCTCCAGATACGCAGTATTTT. Translation: CASSAGAFAPDTQYF.

The V gene is TRBV30, the J gene TRBJ1-2, with D unresolved. The ends were cut back, 2 bases at V and 5 bases at J, with 12 bases in the middle. Germline CDR1 and CDR2: GTSNPN and SVGIG (reference sequence). The CDR3 has 13 amino acids. The CDR3 DNA reads as TGTGCCTGGAGTCGGCGGGCAGGTTATGGCTACACCTTC. Its translation: CAWSRRAGYGYTF.

V usage is TRBV5-4 and J usage is TRBJ1-1; D is perhaps TRBD1 (5 bases). The CDR3 covers 14 residues. Germline V gives CDR1 SGHNT, CDR2 YYREEE (reference sequence). The ends were cut back, 2 bases at V and 0 bases at J, with 8 bases in the middle. This CDR3 reads CASSFGRVNTEAFF. The CDR3 DNA reads as TGTGCCAGCAGCTTCGGCAGGGTGAACACTGAAGCTTTCTTT.

This chain joins TRBV2 and TRBJ2-3; tentatively, D is TRBD1 (6 bases). Germline V gene sequence: CDR1 SNHLY, CDR2 FYNNEI. Trimming shortened V by 7 bases and J by 1 base, and 9 bases separated the two germline ends. There are 13 residues in the CDR3. Here the CDR3 reads CASNRDGTDTQYF. In DNA form, the CDR3 reads TGTGCCAGCAACAGGGACGGCACAGATACGCAGTATTTT.

This clone came up a few times. This sequence joins TRBV2 and TRBJ1-6; weak D call: TRBD1 (5 bases). The V gene lost 1 base and the J gene lost 14 bases, with 18 bases spanning the gap. Looked up from germline, CDR1 is SNHLY and CDR2 is FYNNEI. This CDR3 is built from 15 residues. The CDR3 protein is CASSEDSGNPRALHF. As DNA, the CDR3 is TGTGCCAGCAGTGAAGACAGCGGAAACCCCAGGGCCCTCCACTTT.

The chain uses TRBV9 and TRBJ2-3, with D tentatively TRBD2 (5 bases). This CDR3 spans 15 amino acids. The germline V and J ends were trimmed by 0 bases and 4 bases, with 12 bases remaining between them. Germline values: CDR1 SGDLS, CDR2 YYNGEE. The chain's CDR3 is CASSVGGHGADTQYF. DNA for the CDR3: TGTGCCAGCAGCGTAGGAGGCCACGGGGCAGATACGCAGTATTTT.

The chain has TRBV5-5 and TRBJ2-2; D is uncertain. V lost 4 bases and J lost 3, with 16 bases in between. Germline CDR1 reads SGHKS; CDR2 reads YYEKEE (reference sequence). The CDR3 contains 16 residues. The CDR3 is CASSTATVQDTGELFF. For the CDR3, the DNA is TGTGCCAGCAGCACGGCGACGGTTCAGGACACCGGGGAGCTGTTTTTT.

The chain combines TRBV7-3 with TRBJ2-5, with 7 positions matching TRBD1. The CDR3 has 15 amino acids. V shed 5 bases, J shed 2 bases, and the junction held 8 bases outside the gene matches. CDR1 is SGHTA and CDR2 is FQGTGA in the germline V gene. CDR3 coding DNA: TGTGCCAGCAGCCGAAGTAGGACAGGACAAGAGACCCAGTACTTC. Translated: CASSRSRTGQETQYF. Supplemented by reference TRBV7-3 and TRBJ2-5, the full variable domain reads GAGVSQTPSNKVTEKGKYVELRCDPISGHTALYWYRQSLGQGPEFLIYFQGTGAADDSGLPNDRFFAVRPEGSVSTLKIQRTERGDSAVYLCASSRSRTGQETQYFGPGTRLLVL.